The 6 T cell receptor beta chains in this list originate from one sample, sequenced in a study of vaccination effects on CD4 cells after COVID-19. Culture proceeded for under twelve days, and CD4+ T cells were then isolated. It was two doses of either the BNT162b2 or mRNA-1273 vaccine that participants received. These receptors have no identified antigens. Here immunoSEQ multiplex PCR was the method, and the copy in TCRdb shows in-frame clones only, minus some. The repertoire holds about 45,000 clones, with around 70% as singletons. This specimen consisted of CD4+ T cells from PBMCs cultured without peptide, obtained after COVID-19 vaccination. These receptors were collected from a human donor who received a COVID-19 vaccine.

The CDR3 loop reads CASSPVPSDTQYF. CDR3 DNA sequence: TGTGCCAGCAGCCCCGTACCGTCAGATACGCAGTATTTT. The rearrangement uses TRBV14 and TRBJ2-3; D unresolved. Deletions cut 4 bases from V and 4 bases from J, with 9 bases between. This CDR3 is 13 amino acids long. The germline gives CDR1 SGHDN, CDR2 FVKESK. Looking up the rest from reference TRBV14 and TRBJ2-3 gives the full variable domain: EAGVTQFPSHSVIEKGQTVTLRCDPISGHDNLYWYRRVMGKEIKFLLHFVKESKQDESGMPNNRFLAERTGGTYSTLKVQPAELEDSGVYFCASSPVPSDTQYFGPGTRLTVL.

This clone has a single count. The chain is built from TRBV18 and TRBJ1-4; 11 bases map to TRBD1. Germline V gene data show CDR1 as KGHSH and CDR2 as LQKENI. V lost 5 bases, J lost 11 bases, and 4 bases stayed unmatched. The CDR3 totals 13 residues. The CDR3 is CASSTGTGGKLFF. DNA for the CDR3: TGTGCCAGCTCAACCGGGACAGGGGGTAAACTGTTTTTT.

The chain recombines TRBV6-5 with TRBJ1-2, with a possible D match to TRBD1 (5 bases). Germline CDR1 and CDR2: MNHEY and SVGAGI. The CDR3 loop spans 14 amino acids. Trimming removed 8 bases from V and 4 bases from J, with 17 bases in between. The CDR3 region is CASPIGPGTYGYTF. The CDR3 DNA sequence: TGTGCCAGCCCTATTGGCCCGGGGACCTATGGCTACACCTTC.

V is TRBV12-3 or TRBV12-4 and J is TRBJ1-2; 8 nucleotides align to TRBD1. There are 13 residues in the CDR3. Germline trimming cut 5 bases from V and 6 bases from J; bases unmatched to any gene: 5. The DNA for the CDR3 is TGTGCCAGCAGTGGACAGGGTCGGAATGGCTACACCTTC. It translates to CASSGQGRNGYTF.

This chain links TRBV2 with TRBJ2-1, with 10 bases that match TRBD1. J lost 4 bases, V lost 6 bases, and 3 bases had no gene match. This CDR3 has 14 residues. CDR1 and CDR2 from the germline V gene are SNHLY and FYNNEI. DNA for the CDR3: TGTGCCAGCAGCGAGGACAGGGGGTACAATGAGCAGTTCTTC. This sequence encodes CASSEDRGYNEQFF. Based on the CDR3 plus reference TRBV2 and TRBJ2-1, the full variable domain is EPEVTQTPSHQVTQMGQEVILRCVPISNHLYFYWYRQILGQKVEFLVSFYNNEISEKSEIFDDQFSVERPDGSNFTLKIRSTKLEDSAMYFCASSEDRGYNEQFFGPGTRLTVL.

The J gene is TRBJ2-2, the V gene TRBV28; tentatively, D is TRBD1 or TRBD2 (6 bases each). The V end was cut by 5 bases, the J end by 1 base, with 26 bases between. The length of the CDR3 is 20 residues. Per the germline V gene, CDR1 is MDHEN and CDR2 is SYDVKM. The CDR3 protein is CASSPSARRRGAKNTGELFF. The DNA for the CDR3 is TGTGCCAGCAGTCCTTCCGCAAGGCGGAGGGGGGCCAAGAACACCGGGGAGCTGTTTTTT.